This TCR beta chain was sequenced during a study of blood T cell repertoires in COVID-19. Looking at the study overall: T cells, B-cell-depleted T cells, or PBMCs provided the cDNA or gDNA that served as material.

As handled by the study authors: Reference gene primers were amplified, and this amplification served to estimate nucleated cell counts. TCRdb keeps only in-frame clones here, not all; method: immunoSEQ multiplex PCR. For V, J and clone size, that table is used; D and trimming come from the DNA. This sample has 190,000 or so clones, with more than 75% found just once. The germline V and J ends were trimmed by 4 bases and 0 bases, with 10 bases remaining between them. This CDR3 spans 15 amino acids. Germline assignment: CDR1 SGHAT and CDR2 FQNNGV. V and J are TRBV11-2 and TRBJ1-3; no definite D call. This TCR came from a man aged 35-49 years with active or convalescent COVID-19. The specimen sequenced was peripheral blood. The CDR3: CASSYSGRSGNTIYF. CDR3 nucleotide sequence: TGTGCCAGCAGCTACAGCGGCCGCTCTGGAAACACCATATATTTT.